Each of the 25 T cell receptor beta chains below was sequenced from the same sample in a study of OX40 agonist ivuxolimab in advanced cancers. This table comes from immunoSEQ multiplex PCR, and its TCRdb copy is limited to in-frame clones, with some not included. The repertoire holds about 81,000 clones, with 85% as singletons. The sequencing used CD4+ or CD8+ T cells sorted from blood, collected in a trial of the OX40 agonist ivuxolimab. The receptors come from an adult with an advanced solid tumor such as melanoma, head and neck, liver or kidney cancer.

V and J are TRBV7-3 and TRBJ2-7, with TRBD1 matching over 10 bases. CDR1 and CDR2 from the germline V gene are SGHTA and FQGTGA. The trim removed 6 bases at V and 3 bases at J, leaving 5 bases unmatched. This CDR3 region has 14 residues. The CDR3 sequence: CASSSRTGGYEQYF. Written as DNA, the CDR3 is TGTGCCAGCAGTTCTAGGACAGGGGGCTACGAGCAGTACTTC. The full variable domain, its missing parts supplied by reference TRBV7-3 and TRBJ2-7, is GAGVSQTPSNKVTEKGKYVELRCDPISGHTALYWYRQSLGQGPEFLIYFQGTGAADDSGLPNDRFFAVRPEGSVSTLKIQRTERGDSAVYLCASSSRTGGYEQYFGPGTRLTVT.

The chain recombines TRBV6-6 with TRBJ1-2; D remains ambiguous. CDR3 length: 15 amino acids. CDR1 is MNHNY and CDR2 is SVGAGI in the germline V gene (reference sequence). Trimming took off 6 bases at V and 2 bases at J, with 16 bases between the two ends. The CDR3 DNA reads TGTGCCAGCAGCACAAGGGCGGTGGGGAACTATGGCTACACCTTC. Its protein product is CASSTRAVGNYGYTF.

DNA of the CDR3: TGTGCCAGCAGCTCCGGGGCCGGCCCAAACATTCAGTACTTC. It yields the protein CASSSGAGPNIQYF. The genes are TRBV7-3 and TRBJ2-4; tentatively, D is TRBD1 or TRBD2 (5 bases each). Germline CDR1 is SGHTA and CDR2 is FQGTGA. This CDR3 spans 14 amino acids. Trimming left V 4 bases short and J 6 bases short, with 13 bases between.

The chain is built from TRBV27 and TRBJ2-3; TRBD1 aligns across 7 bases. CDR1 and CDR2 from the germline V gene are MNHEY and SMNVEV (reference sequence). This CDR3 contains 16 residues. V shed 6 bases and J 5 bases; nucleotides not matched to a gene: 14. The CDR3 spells CASSPSPRQGGDTQYF. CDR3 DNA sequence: TGTGCCAGCAGCCCCTCACCCAGACAGGGCGGAGATACGCAGTATTTT.

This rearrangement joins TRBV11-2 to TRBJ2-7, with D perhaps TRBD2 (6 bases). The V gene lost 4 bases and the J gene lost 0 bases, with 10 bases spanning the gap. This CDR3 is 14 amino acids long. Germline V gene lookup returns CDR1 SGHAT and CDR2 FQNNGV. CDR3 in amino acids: CASSSTGLSYEQYF. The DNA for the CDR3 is TGTGCCAGCAGCTCCACGGGACTCTCCTACGAGCAGTACTTC.

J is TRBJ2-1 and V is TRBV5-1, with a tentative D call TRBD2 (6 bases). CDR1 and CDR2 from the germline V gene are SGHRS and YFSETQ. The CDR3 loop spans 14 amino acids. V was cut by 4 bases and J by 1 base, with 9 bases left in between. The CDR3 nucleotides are TGCGCCAGCAGCCCGGACTATTCCTACAATGAGCAGTTCTTC. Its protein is CASSPDYSYNEQFF.

The chain's CDR3 is CASRSGTGRYEQYV. The CDR3 DNA reads TGTGCCAGCAGATCCGGGACGGGTCGATACGAGCAGTACGTC. V usage is TRBV7-8 and J usage is TRBJ2-7, with D possibly called TRBD1 or TRBD2 (5 bases each). Germline V CDR1 and CDR2: SGHVS, FQNEAQ. CDR3 length: 14 residues. Trimming shortened V by 6 bases and J by 4 bases, and 16 bases separated the two germline ends.

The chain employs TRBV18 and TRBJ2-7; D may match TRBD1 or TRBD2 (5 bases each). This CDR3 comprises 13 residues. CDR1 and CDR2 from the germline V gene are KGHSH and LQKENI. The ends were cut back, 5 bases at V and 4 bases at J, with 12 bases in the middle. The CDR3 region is CASSASEGYEQYV. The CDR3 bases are TGTGCCAGCTCAGCGAGCGAGGGGTACGAGCAGTACGTC.

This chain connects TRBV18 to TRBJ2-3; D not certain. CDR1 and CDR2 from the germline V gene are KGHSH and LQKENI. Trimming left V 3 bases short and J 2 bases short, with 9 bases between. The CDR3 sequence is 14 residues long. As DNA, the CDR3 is TGTGCCAGCTCACCCCTCGACAACACAGATACGCAGTATTTT. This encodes CASSPLDNTDTQYF.

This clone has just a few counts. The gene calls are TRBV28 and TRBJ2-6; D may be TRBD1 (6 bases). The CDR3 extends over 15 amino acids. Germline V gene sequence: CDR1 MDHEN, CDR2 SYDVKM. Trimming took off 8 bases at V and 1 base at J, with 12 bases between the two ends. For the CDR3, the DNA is TGTGCCAGCGTAGGGGGATCTTCTGGGGCCAACGTCCTGACTTTC. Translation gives CASVGGSSGANVLTF.

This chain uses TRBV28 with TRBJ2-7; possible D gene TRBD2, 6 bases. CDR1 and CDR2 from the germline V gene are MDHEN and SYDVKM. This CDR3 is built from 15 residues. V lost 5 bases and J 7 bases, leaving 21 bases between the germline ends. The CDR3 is CASSISLAATREQYF. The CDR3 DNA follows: TGTGCCAGCAGTATCAGCTTAGCGGCTACTAGGGAGCAGTACTTC.

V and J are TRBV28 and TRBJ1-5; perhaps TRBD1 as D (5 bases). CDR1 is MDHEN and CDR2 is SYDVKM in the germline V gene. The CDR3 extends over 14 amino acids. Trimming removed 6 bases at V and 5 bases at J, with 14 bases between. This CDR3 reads CASRRTRSYQPQHF. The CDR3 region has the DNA TGTGCCAGCAGAAGGACACGATCCTATCAGCCCCAGCATTTT. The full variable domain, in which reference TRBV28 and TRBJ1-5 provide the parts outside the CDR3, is DVKVTQSSRYLVKRTGEKVFLECVQDMDHENMFWYRQDPGLGLRLIYFSYDVKMKEKGDIPEGYSVSREKKERFSLILESASTNQTSMYLCASRRTRSYQPQHFGDGTRLSIL.

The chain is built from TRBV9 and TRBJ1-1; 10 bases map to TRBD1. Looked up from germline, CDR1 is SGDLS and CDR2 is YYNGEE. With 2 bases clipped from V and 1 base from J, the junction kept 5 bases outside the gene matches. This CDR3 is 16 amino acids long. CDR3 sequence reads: CASSVGTGASNTEAFF. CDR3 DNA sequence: TGTGCCAGCAGCGTGGGGACAGGGGCCTCGAACACTGAAGCTTTCTTT. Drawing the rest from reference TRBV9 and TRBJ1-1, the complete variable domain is DSGVTQTPKHLITATGQRVTLRCSPRSGDLSVYWYQQSLDQGLQFLIQYYNGEERAKGNILERFSAQQFPDLHSELNLSSLELGDSALYFCASSVGTGASNTEAFFGQGTRLTVV.

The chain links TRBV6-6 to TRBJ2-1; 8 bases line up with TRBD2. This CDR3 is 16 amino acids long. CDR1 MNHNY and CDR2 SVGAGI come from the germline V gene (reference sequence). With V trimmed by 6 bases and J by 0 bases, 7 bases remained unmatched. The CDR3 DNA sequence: TGTGCCAGCAGCCCACGGGGGGGCAGCTCCTACAATGAGCAGTTCTTC. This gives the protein CASSPRGGSSYNEQFF.

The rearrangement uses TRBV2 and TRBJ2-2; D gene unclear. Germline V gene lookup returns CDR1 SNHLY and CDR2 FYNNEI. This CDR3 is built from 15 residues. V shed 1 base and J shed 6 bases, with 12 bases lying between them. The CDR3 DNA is TGTGCCAGCAGTGAAGATATAGTTGGGGCCGGGGAGCTGTTTTTT. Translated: CASSEDIVGAGELFF.

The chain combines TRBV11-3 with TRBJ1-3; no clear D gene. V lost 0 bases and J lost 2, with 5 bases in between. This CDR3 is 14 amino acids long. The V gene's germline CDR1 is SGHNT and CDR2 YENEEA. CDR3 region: CASSLDWAGNTIYF. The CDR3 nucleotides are TGTGCCAGCAGCTTAGATTGGGCTGGAAACACCATATATTTT.

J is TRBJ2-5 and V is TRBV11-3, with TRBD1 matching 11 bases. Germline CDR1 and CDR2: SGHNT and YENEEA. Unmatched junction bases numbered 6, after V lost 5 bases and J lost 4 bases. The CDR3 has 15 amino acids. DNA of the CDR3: TGTGCCAGCAGCCTAGGACAGGGGGCATCAGAGACCCAGTACTTC. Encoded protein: CASSLGQGASETQYF.

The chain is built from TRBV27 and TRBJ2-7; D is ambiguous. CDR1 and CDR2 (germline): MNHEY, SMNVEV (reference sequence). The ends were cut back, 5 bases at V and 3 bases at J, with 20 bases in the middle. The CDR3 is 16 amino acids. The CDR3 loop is CASSPPARQKSYEQYV. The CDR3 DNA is TGTGCCAGCAGTCCACCCGCCAGGCAGAAAAGCTACGAGCAGTACGTC.

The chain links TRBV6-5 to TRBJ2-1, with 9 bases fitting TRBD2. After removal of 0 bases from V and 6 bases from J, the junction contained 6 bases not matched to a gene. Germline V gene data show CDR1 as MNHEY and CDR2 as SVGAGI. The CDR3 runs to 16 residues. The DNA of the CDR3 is TGTGCCAGCAGTTACTCGGGGGCTAGCGGGGCCAATGAGCAGTTCTTC. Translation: CASSYSGASGANEQFF.

Here the CDR3 DNA reads TGTGCCTGGAGTACCCGGACAGGGGGAACTTCAGAGCAGTACTTC. Its protein product is CAWSTRTGGTSEQYF. This chain joins TRBV30 and TRBJ2-7; 10 nucleotides agree with TRBD1. CDR1 is GTSNPN and CDR2 is SVGIG in the germline V gene (reference sequence). Germline trimming cut 2 bases from V and 7 bases from J; bases unmatched to any gene: 11. The CDR3 runs to 15 residues.

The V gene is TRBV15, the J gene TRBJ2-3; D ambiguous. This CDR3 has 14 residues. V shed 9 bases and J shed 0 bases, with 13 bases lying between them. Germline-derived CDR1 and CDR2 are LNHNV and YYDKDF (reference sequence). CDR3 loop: CATGVGGSTDTQYF. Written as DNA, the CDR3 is TGTGCCACTGGAGTGGGTGGAAGCACAGATACGCAGTATTTT.

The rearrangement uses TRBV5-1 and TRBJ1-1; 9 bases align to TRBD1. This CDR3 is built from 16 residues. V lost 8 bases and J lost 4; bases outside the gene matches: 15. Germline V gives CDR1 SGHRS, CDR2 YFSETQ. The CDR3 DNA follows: TGCGCCAGTCACCAGGACAGGGGTCTGGTTGGCACTGAAGCTTTCTTT. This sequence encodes CASHQDRGLVGTEAFF.

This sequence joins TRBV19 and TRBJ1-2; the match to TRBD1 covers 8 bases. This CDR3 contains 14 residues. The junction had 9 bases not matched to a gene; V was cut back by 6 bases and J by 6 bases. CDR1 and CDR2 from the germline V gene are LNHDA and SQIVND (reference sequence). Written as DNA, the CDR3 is TGTGCCAGTAGCACCGTGGACAGGGTGAATGGCTACACCTTC. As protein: CASSTVDRVNGYTF.

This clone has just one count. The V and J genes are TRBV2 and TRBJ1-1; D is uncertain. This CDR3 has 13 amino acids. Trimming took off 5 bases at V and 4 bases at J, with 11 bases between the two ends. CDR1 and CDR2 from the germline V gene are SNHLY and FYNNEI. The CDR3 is CASSLLPGTEAFF. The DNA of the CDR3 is TGTGCCAGCAGTCTTCTCCCGGGCACTGAAGCTTTCTTT.

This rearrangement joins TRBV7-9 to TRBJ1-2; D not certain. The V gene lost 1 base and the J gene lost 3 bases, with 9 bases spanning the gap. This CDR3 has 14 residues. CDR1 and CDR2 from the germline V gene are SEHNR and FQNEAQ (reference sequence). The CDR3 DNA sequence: TGTGCCAGCAGCTTAGGAACGTATGACTATGGCTACACCTTC. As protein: CASSLGTYDYGYTF.